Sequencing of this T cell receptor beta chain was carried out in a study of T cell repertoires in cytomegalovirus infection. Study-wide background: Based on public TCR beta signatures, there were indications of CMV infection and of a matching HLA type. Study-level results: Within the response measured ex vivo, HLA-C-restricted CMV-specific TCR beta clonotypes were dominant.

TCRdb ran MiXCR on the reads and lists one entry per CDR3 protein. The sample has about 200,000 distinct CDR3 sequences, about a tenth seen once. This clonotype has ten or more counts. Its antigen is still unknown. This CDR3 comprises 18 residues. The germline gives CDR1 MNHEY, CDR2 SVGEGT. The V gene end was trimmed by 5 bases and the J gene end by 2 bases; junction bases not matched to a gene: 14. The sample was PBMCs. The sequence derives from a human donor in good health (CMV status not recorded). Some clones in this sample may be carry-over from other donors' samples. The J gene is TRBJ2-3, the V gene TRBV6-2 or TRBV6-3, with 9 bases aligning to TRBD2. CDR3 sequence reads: CASSLSGGSGGITDTQYF. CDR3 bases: TGTGCCAGCAGTCTAAGCGGAGGTAGCGGGGGTATCACAGATACGCAGTATTTT.